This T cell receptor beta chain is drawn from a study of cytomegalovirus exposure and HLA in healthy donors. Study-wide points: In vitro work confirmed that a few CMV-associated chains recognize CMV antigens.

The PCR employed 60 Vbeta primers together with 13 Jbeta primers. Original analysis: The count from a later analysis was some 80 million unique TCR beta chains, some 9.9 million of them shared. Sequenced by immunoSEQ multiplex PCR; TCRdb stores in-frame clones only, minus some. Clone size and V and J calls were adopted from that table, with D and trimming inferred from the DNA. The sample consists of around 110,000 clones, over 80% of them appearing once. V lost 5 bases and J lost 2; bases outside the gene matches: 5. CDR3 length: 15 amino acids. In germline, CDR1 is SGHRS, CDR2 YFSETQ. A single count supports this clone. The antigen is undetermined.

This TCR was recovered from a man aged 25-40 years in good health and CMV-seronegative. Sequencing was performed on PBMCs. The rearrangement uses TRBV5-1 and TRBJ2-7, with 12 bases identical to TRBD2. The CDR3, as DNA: TGCGCCAGCAGGTACACTAGCGGGGGGACCTACGAGCAGTACTTC. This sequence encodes CASRYTSGGTYEQYF. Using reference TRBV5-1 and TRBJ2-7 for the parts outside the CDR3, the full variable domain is KAGVTQTPRYLIKTRGQQVTLSCSPISGHRSVSWYQQTPGQGLQFLFEYFSETQRNKGNFPGRFSGRQFSNSRSEMNVSTLELGDSALYLCASRYTSGGTYEQYFGPGTRLTVT.